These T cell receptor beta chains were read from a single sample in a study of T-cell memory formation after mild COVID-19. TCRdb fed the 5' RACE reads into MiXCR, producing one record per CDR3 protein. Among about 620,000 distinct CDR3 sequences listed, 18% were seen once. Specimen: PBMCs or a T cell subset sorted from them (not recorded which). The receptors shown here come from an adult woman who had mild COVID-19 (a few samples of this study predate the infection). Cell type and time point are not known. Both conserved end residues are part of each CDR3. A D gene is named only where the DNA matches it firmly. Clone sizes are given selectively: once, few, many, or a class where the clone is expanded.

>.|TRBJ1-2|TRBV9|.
TGTGCCAGCAGCGAACAGCCCGAAAGTCCTAACTATGGCTACACCTTC
CASSEQPESPNYGYTF
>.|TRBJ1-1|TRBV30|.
TGTGCCTGGAGTGTATCTGTGGGGGGAAGGGTCACTGAAGCTTTCTTT
CAWSVSVGGRVTEAFF
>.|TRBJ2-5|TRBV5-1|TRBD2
TGCGCCAGCAGCCCCGGACTAGCGGTGGAGACCCAGTACTTC
CASSPGLAVETQYF
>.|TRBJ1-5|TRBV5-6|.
TGTGCCAGCAGCTACCAAATGGGACACCATAGCAATCAGCCCCAGCATTTT
CASSYQMGHHSNQPQHF
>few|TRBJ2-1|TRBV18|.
TGTGCCAGCTCGGCGACGGGGGTAAATGAGCAGTTCTTC
CASSATGVNEQFF
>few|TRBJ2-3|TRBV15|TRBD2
TGTGCCACCAGCAGCGTCGGGGGGGCAGATACGCAGTATTTT
CATSSVGGADTQYF
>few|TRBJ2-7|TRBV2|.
TGTGCCAGCACCCGGGGGGAGCAGTACTTC
CASTRGEQYF
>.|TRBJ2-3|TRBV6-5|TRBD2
TGTGCCAGCAGAACCGGGGGGGCAGATACGCAGTATTTT
CASRTGGADTQYF
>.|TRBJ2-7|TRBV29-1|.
TGCAGCGTCGGACAGACATACTACGAGCAGTACTTC
CSVGQTYYEQYF
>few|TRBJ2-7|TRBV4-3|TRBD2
TGCGCCAGCAGCCAAGAAACGGGACTAGCGGGAGTCCACGAGCAGTACTTC
CASSQETGLAGVHEQYF
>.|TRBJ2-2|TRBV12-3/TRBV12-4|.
TGTGCCAGCAGACTCGGGACTCCCTCCGGGGAGCTGTTTTTT
CASRLGTPSGELFF
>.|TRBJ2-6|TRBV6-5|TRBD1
TGTGCCAGCAGCATGCAGGGGGCCTATGGGGCCAACGTCCTGACTTTC
CASSMQGAYGANVLTF
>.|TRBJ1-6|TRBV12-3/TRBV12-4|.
TGTGCCAGCAGTTCCACAGGGCCAGATTCACCCCTCCACTTT
CASSSTGPDSPLHF
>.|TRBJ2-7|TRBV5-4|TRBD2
TGTGCCAGCAGCTTGGATCCGCGGGAGGGCCCTCTATACGAGCAGTACTTC
CASSLDPREGPLYEQYF
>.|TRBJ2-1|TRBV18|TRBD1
TGTGCCAGCTTGGGACAGGGGGAGAACAATTTTTCCTACAATGAGCAGTTCTTC
CASLGQGENNFSYNEQFF
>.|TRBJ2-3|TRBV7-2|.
TGTGCCAGCAACCACCGGCAGGGATTAGGCCTGTTAGATACGCAGTATTTT
CASNHRQGLGLLDTQYF
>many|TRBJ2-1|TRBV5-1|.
TGCGCCAGCTTTCACGACAATGAGCAGTTCTTC
CASFHDNEQFF
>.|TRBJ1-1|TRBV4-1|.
TGCGCCAGCAGCCAAGATTTCGGGGGGCGAACTGAAGCTTTCTTT
CASSQDFGGRTEAFF
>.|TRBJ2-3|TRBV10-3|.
TGTGCCATCAGCTGGGCCGCAGGTACAGATACGCAGTATTTT
CAISWAAGTDTQYF
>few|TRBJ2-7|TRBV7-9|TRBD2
TGTGCCAGCAGCTTAGCGCAGGCGGGAGTCTACGAGCAGTACTTC
CASSLAQAGVYEQYF
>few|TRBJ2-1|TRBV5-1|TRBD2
TGCGCCAGCAGCTTGGCCCAAGAGAGACCGGGACTAGCGAGCTCCTACAATGAGCAGTTCTTC
CASSLAQERPGLASSYNEQFF
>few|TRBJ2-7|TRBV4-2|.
TGTGCCAGCAGCCAAGTTGGGCAGGGGGGGCACGAGCAGTACTTC
CASSQVGQGGHEQYF
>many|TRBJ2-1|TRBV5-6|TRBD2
TGTGCCAGCAGCTTTGGTAGCGGGGCCTACAATGAGCAGTTCTTC
CASSFGSGAYNEQFF
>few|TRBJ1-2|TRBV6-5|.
TGTGCCAGCAGTTACTCCAGAGGTGTCGGCAGAGTCTATGGCTACACCTTC
CASSYSRGVGRVYGYTF
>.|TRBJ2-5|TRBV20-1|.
TGCAGTGCTAGGGTCGAGAGCGGAAGGGCACCGGGAGAGACCCAGTACTTC
CSARVESGRAPGETQYF
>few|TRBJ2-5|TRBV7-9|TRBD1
TGTGCCAGCAGCTTAGACCCCGGGACAGGCGACTACTACAATCAAGAGACCCAGTACTTC
CASSLDPGTGDYYNQETQYF
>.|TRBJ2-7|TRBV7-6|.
TGTGCCAGCAGCTTAGCGGAGGACCCGCGCGAGCAGTACTTC
CASSLAEDPREQYF
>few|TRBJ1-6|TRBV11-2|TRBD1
TGTGCCAGCAGCTCGACAGGGGGCTTCGGATTAGGCTCACCCCTCCACTTT
CASSSTGGFGLGSPLHF
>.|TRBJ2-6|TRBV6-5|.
TGTGCCAGCAGTCTTCGCGGGACACCCCACCGCGCAGGGGCCAACGTCCTGACTTTC
CASSLRGTPHRAGANVLTF
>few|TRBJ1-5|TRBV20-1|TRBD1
TGCAGTGCTAGAGATCGGACAGGGGAATATCAGCCCCAGCATTTT
CSARDRTGEYQPQHF
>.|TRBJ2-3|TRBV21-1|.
TGTGCCAGACCCGGACTAGCGGGGGGGAGGACAGATACGCAGTATTTT
CARPGLAGGRTDTQYF
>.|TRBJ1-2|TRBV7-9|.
TGTGCCAGCAGCTTAGATGTGACAGCATTCTATGGCTACACCTTC
CASSLDVTAFYGYTF
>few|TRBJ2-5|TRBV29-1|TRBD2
TGCAGCGTTGAAAATGTAGCGGGAGGCCACCCACAAGAGACCCAGTACTTC
CSVENVAGGHPQETQYF
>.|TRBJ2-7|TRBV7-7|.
TGTGCTAGCAGCAATCCTCGGGACGCCTGGACCTACGAGCAGTACTTC
CASSNPRDAWTYEQYF
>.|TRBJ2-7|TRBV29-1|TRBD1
TGCAGCGTTGAGCGCCGGGACAGGGTGGCCTACGAGCAGTACTTC
CSVERRDRVAYEQYF
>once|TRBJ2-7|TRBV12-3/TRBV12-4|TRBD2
TGTGCCAGCAAACGGGGGGGCAAAGAGCAGTACTTC
CASKRGGKEQYF
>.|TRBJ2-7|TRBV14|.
TGTGCCAGCAGCCGATGGGGTCAGGGGTCGACCTACGAGCAGTACTTC
CASSRWGQGSTYEQYF
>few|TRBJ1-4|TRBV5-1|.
TGCGCCAGCAGCTTGGTGAGCGGTGGCAATGAAAAACTGTTTTTT
CASSLVSGGNEKLFF
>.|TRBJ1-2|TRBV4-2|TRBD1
TGTGCCAGCAGCCAAGAAAGAGGTCAGGGGGCCGGCTACACCTTC
CASSQERGQGAGYTF
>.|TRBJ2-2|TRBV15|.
TGTGCCACCAGCAGACCTTTCACCGTGGAGCTGTTTTTT
CATSRPFTVELFF
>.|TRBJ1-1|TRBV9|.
TGTGCCAGCAGCCCTGAAATTCCCGGAAGGGGGAGAATAAACACTGAAGCTTTCTTT
CASSPEIPGRGRINTEAFF
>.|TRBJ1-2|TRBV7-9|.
TGTGCCAGCAGCCCTCCCAAGGCCGACGGCCAAATGTTCTATGGCTACACCTTC
CASSPPKADGQMFYGYTF
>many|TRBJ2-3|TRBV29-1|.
TGCAGCGTTGAATGGAGGGGCACAGATACGCAGTATTTT
CSVEWRGTDTQYF
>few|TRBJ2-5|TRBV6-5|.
TGTGCCAGCAGTTCGGAGGGGTTAGAGACCCAGTACTTC
CASSSEGLETQYF
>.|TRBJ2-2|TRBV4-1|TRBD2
TGCGCCAGCAGCCTAACGTCAGGGCTAGCGGGCGGGGAGCTGTTTTTT
CASSLTSGLAGGELFF
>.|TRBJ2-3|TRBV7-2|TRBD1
TGTGCCAGCAGCCGGGACAGGACGAGCACAGATACGCAGTATTTT
CASSRDRTSTDTQYF
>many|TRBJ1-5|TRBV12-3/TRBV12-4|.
TGTGCCAGCAGTCTCTCAGGCGACCAAGGGCCCCAGCATTTT
CASSLSGDQGPQHF
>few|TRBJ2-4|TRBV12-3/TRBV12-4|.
TGTGCCAGCAGTTTACGGCGGGTAGCCAAAAACATTCAGTACTTC
CASSLRRVAKNIQYF